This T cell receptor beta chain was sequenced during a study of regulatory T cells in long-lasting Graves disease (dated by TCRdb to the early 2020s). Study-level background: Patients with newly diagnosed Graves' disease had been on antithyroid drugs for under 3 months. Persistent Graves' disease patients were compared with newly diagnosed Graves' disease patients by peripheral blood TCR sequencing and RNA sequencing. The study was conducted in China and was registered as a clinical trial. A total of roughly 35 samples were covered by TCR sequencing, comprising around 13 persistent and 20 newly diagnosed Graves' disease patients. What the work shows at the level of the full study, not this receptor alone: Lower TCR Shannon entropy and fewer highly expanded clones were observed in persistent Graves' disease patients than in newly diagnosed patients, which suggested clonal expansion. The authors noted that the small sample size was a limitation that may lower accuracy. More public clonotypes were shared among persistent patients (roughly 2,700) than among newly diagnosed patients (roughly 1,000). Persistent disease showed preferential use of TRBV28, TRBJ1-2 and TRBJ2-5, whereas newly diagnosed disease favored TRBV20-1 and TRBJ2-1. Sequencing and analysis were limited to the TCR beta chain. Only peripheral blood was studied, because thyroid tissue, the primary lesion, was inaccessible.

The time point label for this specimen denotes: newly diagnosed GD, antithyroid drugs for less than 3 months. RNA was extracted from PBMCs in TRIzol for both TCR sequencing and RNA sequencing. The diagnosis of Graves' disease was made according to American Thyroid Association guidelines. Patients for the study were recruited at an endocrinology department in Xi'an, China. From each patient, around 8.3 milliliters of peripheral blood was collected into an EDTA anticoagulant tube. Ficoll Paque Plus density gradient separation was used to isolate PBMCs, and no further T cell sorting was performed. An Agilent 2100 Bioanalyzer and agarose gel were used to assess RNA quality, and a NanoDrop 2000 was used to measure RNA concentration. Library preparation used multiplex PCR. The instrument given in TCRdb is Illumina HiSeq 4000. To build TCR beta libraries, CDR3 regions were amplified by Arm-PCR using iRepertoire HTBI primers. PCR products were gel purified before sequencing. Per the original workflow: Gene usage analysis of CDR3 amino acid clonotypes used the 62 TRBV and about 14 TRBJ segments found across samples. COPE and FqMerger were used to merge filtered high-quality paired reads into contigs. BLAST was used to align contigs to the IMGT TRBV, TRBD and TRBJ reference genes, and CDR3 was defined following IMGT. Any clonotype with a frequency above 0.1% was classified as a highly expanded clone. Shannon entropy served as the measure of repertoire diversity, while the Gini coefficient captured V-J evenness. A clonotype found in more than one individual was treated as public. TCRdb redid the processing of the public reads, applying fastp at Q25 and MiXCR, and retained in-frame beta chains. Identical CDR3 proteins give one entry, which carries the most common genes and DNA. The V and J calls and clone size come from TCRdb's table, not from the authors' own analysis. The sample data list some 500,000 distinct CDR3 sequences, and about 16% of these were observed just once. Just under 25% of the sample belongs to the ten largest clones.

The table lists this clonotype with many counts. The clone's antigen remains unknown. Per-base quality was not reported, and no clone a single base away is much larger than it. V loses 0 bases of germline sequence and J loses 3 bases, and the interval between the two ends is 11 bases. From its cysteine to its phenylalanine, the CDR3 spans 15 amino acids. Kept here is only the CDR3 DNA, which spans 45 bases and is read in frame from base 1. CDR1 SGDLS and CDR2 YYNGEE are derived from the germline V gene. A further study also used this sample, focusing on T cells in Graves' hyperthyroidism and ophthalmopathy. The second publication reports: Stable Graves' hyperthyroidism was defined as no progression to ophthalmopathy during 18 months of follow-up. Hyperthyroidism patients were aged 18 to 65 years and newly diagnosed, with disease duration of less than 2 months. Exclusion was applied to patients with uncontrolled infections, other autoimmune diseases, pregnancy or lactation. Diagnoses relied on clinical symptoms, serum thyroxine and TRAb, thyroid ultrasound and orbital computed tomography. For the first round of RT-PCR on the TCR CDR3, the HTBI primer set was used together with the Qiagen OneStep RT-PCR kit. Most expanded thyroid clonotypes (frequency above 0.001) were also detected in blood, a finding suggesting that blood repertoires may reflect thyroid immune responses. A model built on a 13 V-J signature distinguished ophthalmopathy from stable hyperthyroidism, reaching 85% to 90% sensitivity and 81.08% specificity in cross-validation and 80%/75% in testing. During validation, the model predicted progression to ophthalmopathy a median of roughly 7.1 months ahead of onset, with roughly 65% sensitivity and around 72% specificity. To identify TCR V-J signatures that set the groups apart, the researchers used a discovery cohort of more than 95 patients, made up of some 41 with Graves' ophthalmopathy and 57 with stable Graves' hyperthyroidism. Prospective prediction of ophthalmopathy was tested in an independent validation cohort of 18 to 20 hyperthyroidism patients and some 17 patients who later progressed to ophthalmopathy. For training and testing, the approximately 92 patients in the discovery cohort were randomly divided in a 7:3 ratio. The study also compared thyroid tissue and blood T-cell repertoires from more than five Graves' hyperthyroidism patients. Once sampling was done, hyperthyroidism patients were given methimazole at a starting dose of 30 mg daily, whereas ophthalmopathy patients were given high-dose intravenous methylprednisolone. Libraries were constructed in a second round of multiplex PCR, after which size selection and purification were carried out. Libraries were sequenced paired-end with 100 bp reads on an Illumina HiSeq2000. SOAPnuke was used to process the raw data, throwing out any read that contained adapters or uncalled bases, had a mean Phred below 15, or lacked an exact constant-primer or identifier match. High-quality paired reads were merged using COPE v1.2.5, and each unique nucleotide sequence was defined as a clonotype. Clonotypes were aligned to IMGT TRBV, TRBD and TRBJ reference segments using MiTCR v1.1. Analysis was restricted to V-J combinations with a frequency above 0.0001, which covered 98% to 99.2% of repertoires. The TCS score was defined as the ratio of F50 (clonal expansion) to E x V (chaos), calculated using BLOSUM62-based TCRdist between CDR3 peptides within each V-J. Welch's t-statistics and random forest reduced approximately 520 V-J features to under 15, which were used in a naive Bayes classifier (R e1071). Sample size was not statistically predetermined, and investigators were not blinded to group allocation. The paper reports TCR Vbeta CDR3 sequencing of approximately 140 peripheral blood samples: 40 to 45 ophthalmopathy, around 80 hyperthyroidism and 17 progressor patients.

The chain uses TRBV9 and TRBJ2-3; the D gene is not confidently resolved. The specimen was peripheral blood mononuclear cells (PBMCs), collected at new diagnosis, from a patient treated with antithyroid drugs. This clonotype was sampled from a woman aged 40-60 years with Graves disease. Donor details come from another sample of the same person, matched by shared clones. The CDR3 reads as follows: CASSVGGSRTDTQYF. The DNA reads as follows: TGTGCCAGCAGCGTAGGGGGTAGTCGGACAGATACGCAGTATTTT.